This T cell receptor (beta chain) is drawn from a study of T cell clones after liver transplantation. Study as a whole: TCRbeta sequencing after a pre-transplant mixed lymphocyte reaction identified graft-donor-reactive clones, later tracked in post-transplant blood.

General observations from the study: Low donor cell numbers restricted donor-reactive repertoire measurement in two subjects.

In the case of this clone: Its antigen is still unknown.

This CDR3 comprises 15 residues. Germline CDR1 and CDR2: LGHNT and FRNRAP. V lost 4 bases to trimming and J lost 2 bases, with 14 bases between them. The assay was immunoSEQ multiplex PCR, and TCRdb's table has in-frame clones only and misses some. The data contain 25,000 to 35,000 clones, about 93% of them singletons. The receptor was derived from a human patient who received a liver transplant. Some T cells may have originated in the graft donor. The chain couples TRBV12-5 to TRBJ1-1, with a weak D call TRBD1 (6 bases). The sequencing used CD8+ T cells from blood, collected 12 months after liver transplant. The CDR3 here is CASGSPGGGNTEAFF. CDR3 bases: TGTGCTAGTGGTTCCCCTGGCGGGGGCAACACTGAAGCTTTCTTT.